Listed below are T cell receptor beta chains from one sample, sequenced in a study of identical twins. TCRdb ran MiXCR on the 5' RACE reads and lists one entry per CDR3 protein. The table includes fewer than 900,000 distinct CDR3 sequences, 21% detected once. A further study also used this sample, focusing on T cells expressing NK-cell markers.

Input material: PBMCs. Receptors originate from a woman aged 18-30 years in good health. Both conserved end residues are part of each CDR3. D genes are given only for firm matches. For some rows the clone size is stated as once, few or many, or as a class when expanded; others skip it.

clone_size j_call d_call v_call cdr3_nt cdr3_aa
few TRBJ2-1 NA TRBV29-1 TGCAGCGTTCCTTTACAACGGGCCATACATGAGCAGTTCTTC CSVPLQRAIHEQFF
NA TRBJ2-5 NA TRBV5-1 TGCGCCAGCAGCCCATCCCAGAAGGGACCCCAAGAGACCCAGTACTTC CASSPSQKGPQETQYF
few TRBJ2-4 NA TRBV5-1 TGCGCCAGCGGCCCCGGCCTGGAGTGGGCCAAAAACATTCAGTACTTC CASGPGLEWAKNIQYF
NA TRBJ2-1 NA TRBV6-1 TGTGCCAGCAGCGAAATGGGGGCCCAGGGCGCCCTTTCGAATGAGCAGTTCTTC CASSEMGAQGALSNEQFF
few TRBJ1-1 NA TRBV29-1 TGCAGCGTTGAAGATGATTCGGGGGGAGGCACTGAAGCTTTCTTT CSVEDDSGGGTEAFF
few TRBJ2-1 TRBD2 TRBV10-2 TGCGCCAGCAGTGAGTCACTAGCGGGATATGATGAGCAGTTCTTC CASSESLAGYDEQFF
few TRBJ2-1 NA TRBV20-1 TGCAGTGCTCCCGGGGGGCGGGGGAGGAATGAGCAGTTCTTC CSAPGGRGRNEQFF
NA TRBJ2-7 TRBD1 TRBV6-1 TGTGCCAGCAGTCTGACAGGGTTCCCCTACGAGCAGTACTTC CASSLTGFPYEQYF
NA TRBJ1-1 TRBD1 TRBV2 TGTGCCAGCAGTGTTGACAGGGGATCGAACACTGAAGCTTTCTTT CASSVDRGSNTEAFF
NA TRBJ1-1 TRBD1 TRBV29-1 TGCAGCGTTGAAGGCCACGATCACAGGGGCACTGAAGCTTTCTTT CSVEGHDHRGTEAFF
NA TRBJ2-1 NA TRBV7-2 TGTGCCAGCAGCTTGGGTTTGGGAGCATACAATGAGCAGTTCTTC CASSLGLGAYNEQFF
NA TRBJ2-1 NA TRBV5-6 TGTGCCAGCAGCTTAATAGTCAGCCCCTACAATGAGCAGTTCTTC CASSLIVSPYNEQFF
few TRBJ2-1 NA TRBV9 TGTGCCAGCAGCTTCGACTACTACAATGAGCAGTTCTTC CASSFDYYNEQFF
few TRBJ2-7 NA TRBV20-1 TGCAGTGCTAGCGGGGGACGCAAGCACGAGCAGTACTTC CSASGGRKHEQYF
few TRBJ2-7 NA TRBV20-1 TGCAGTGCTAGAGATACGGAACAGAGGTACGAGCAGTACTTC CSARDTEQRYEQYF
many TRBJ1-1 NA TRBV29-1 TGCAGCGTTGAACAGGGGAACACTGAAGCTTTCTTT CSVEQGNTEAFF
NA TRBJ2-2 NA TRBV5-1 TGCGCCAGCAAGGGGACGTATTACACCGGGGAGCTGTTTTTT CASKGTYYTGELFF
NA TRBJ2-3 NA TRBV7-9 TGTGCCAGCAGCATCAGGACGTTTAGCACAGATACGCAGTATTTT CASSIRTFSTDTQYF
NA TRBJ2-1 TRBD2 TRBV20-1 TGCAGTGCTAGGCCCGGCGGGGGGGCCAGTGAGCAGTTCTTC CSARPGGGASEQFF
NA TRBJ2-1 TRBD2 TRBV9 TGTGCCAGCAGCGTAGCACCACTAGCGGTCAATGAGCAGTTCTTC CASSVAPLAVNEQFF
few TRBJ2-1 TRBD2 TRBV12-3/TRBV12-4 TGTGCCAGCAGTAGTATTGGTGTAGCGGGATTTCCTGAGCAGTTCTTC CASSSIGVAGFPEQFF
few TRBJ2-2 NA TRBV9 TGTGCCAGCAGCGTAGAAGATAGCGGGAACACCGGGGAGCTGTTTTTT CASSVEDSGNTGELFF
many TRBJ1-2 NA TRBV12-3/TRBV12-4 TGTGCCAGCAGTCCCTCCATGGGTGGCTACACCTTC CASSPSMGGYTF
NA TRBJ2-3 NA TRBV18 TGTGCCAGCTCAACCCCTAGGGATACGCAGTATTTT CASSTPRDTQYF
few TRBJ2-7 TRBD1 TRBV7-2 TGTGCCAGCAGCTTTAGGACAGGGGCTGAGCAGTACTTC CASSFRTGAEQYF
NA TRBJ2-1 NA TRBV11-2 TGTGCCAGCAGCTTAGCAATGCCTAATGAGCAGTTCTTC CASSLAMPNEQFF
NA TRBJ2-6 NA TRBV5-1 TGCGCCAGCAGCTTGGATGGTACCTTAAGCTCTGGGGCCAACGTCCTGACTTTC CASSLDGTLSSGANVLTF
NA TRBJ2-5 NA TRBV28 TGTGCCAGCAGTTTGGGGGGGACAGGCGTGGGGGAGACCCAGTACTTC CASSLGGTGVGETQYF
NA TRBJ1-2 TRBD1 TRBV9 TGTGCCAGCAGCGTCTCCCGGGACAGGGTTTATGGCTACACCTTC CASSVSRDRVYGYTF
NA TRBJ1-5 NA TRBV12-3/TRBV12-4 TGTGCCAGCAGTTTAACTCGCGGGGATCAGCCCCAGCATTTT CASSLTRGDQPQHF
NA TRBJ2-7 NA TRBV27 TGTGCCAGCAGTTTAACAGGGCAGGGAACGTACGAGCAGTACTTC CASSLTGQGTYEQYF
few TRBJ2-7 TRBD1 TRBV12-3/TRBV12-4 TGTGCCAGCACTAACAGGGGAATATCCTACGAGCAGTACTTC CASTNRGISYEQYF
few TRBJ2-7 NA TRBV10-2 TGCGCCAGCAGTGATGAGGGGGGAGGGTACGAGCAGTACTTC CASSDEGGGYEQYF
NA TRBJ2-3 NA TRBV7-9 TGTGCCAGCAGCCTTGAGCAGGGTCGGATCGATACGCAGTATTTT CASSLEQGRIDTQYF